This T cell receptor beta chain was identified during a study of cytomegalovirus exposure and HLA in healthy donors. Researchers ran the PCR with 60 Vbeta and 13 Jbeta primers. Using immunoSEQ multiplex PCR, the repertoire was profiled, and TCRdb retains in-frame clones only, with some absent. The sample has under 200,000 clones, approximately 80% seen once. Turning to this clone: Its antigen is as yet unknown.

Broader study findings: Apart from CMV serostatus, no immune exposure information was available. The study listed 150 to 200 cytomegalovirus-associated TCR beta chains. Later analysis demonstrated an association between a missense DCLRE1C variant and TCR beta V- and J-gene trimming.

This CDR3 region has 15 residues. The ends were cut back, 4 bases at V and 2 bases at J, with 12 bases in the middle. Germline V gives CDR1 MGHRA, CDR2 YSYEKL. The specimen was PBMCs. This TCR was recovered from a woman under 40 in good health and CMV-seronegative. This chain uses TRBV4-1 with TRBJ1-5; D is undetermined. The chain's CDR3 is CASSLMVSGNQPQHF. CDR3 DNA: TGCGCCAGCAGCCTTATGGTCTCGGGCAATCAGCCCCAGCATTTT.